This T cell receptor beta chain originates from a study of cytomegalovirus exposure and HLA in healthy donors. Details on this clone: Its antigen is not known.

PCR used 60 Vbeta primers and 13 Jbeta primers. Sequencing was performed with immunoSEQ multiplex PCR; in TCRdb, only in-frame clones are kept and a portion is missing. The profile shows 200,000 to 250,000 clones, around 80% of them singletons. Study-wide points: In a later analysis, TCR association rates varied by HLA locus: DRB1 most, HLA-C fewest.

The V gene lost 1 base and the J gene lost 1 base, with 16 bases spanning the gap. Per the germline V gene, CDR1 is MGHRA and CDR2 is YSYEKL. The CDR3 loop spans 17 amino acids. Input material: PBMCs. The chain couples TRBV4-1 to TRBJ1-1; TRBD1 might be the D (6 bases). The sequence derives from a male donor in good health and CMV-seronegative. DNA of the CDR3: TGCGCCAGCAGCCAAGTGGGGGGGCGCGGCCAGAACACTGAAGCTTTCTTT. Its protein is CASSQVGGRGQNTEAFF.